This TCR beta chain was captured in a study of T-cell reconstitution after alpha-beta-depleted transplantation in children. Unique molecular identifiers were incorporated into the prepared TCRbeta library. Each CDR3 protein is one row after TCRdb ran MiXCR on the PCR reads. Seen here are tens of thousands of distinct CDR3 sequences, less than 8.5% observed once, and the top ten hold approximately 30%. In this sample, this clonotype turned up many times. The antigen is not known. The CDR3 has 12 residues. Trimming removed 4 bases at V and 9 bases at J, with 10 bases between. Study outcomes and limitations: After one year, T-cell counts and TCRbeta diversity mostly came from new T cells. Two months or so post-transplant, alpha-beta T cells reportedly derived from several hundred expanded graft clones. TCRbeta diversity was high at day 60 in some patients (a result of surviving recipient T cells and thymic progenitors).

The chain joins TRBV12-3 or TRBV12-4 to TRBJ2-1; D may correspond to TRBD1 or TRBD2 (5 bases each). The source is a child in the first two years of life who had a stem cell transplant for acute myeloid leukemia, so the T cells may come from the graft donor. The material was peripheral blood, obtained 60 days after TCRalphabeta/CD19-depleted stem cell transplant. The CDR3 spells CASSWVRGEQFF. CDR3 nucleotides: TGTGCCAGCAGTTGGGTGAGGGGTGAGCAGTTCTTC.